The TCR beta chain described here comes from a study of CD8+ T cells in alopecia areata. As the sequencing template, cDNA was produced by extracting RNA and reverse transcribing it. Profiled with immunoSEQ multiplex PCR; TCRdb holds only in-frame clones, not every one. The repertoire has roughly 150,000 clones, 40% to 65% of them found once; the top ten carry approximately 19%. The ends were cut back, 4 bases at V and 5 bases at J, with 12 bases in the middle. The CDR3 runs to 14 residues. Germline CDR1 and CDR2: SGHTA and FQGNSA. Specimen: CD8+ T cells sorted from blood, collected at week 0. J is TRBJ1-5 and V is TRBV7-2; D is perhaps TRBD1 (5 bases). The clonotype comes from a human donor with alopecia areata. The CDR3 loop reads CASSSWGSDQPQHF. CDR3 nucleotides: TGTGCCAGCAGCTCCTGGGGGTCTGATCAGCCCCAGCATTTT.